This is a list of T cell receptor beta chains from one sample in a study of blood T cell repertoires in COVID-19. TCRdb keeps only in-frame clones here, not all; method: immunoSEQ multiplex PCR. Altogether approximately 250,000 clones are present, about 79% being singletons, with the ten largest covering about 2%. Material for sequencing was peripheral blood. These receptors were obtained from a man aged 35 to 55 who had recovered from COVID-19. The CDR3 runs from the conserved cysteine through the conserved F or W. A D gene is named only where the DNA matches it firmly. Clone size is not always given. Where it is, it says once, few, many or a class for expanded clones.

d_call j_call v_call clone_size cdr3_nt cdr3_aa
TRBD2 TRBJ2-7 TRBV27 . TGTGCCAGCAGCCCCCCCCGGACTAGCGGGGCCTACGAGCAGTACTTC CASSPPRTSGAYEQYF
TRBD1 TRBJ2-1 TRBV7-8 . TGTGCCAGCAGCCCTCAGGACAGGTACAATGAGCAGTTCTTC CASSPQDRYNEQFF
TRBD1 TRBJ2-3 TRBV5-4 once TGTGCCAGCAGCTCCTTCACCGGGACAGGGGATATGAGCACAGATACGCAGTATTTT CASSSFTGTGDMSTDTQYF
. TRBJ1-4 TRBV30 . TGTGCCTGGAGCATGACAGCGGGGGCTAATGAAAAACTGTTTTTT CAWSMTAGANEKLFF
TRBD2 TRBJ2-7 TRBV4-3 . TGCGCCAGCAGCCAAGATCGCGGGGGGACTAGCGGGGGTAGCTACGAGCAGTACTTC CASSQDRGGTSGGSYEQYF
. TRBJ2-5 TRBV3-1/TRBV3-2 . TGTGCCAGCAGCCTCAGGGAGACCCAGTACTTC CASSLRETQYF
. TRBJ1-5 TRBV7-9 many TGTGCCAGCAGCCACGGGGGGAGTCAGCCCCAGCATTTT CASSHGGSQPQHF
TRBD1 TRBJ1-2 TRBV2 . TGTGCCAGCAGAGGCTCCGGGACAGGGCACCGGGGCTCCCTGAACATGTATGGCTACACCTTC CASRGSGTGHRGSLNMYGYTF
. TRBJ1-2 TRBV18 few TGTGCCAGCTCAGCCCGACAGGAAGGCGATGGCTACACCTTC CASSARQEGDGYTF
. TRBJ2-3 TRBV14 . TGTGCCAGCAGGCCGTTGGGGGACAAAGGCACAGATACGCAGTATTTT CASRPLGDKGTDTQYF
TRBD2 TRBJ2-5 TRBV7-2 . TGTGCCAGCACCGTCACCGGGCTAGCGGGACAGTACCAAGAGACCCAGTACTTC CASTVTGLAGQYQETQYF